This T cell receptor beta chain was sequenced for a study of CD8 T cells in Susac syndrome. RNA amounts of roughly 0.45 to 1 ug underwent reverse transcription with random hexamers. Each CDR3 protein is one row after TCRdb ran MiXCR on the immunoSEQ multiplex PCR reads. Here the sample spans around 200,000 distinct CDR3 sequences, 85% to 95% being singletons. Trimming removed 5 bases at V and 4 bases at J, with 14 bases between. Germline-derived CDR1 and CDR2 are MNHEY and SVGAGI. CDR3 size: 14 residues. Sequenced material: CD4+ T cells from PBMCs. This clonotype originated in a human donor with Susac syndrome. This sequence joins TRBV6-5 and TRBJ1-2; D may be TRBD1 (6 bases). Written as DNA, the CDR3 is TGTGCCAGCAGTCACGGGGGCGGAAGCTATGGCTACACCTTC. Its protein product is CASSHGGGSYGYTF.